This TCR beta chain originates from a study of beta chain features in type 1 diabetes. Study in general: Summed over all samples, the examined sorted cells came to 85 million to 140 million.

Stem cell-like memory, regulatory, central memory and naive CD4+ cells were sorted via CD45RO/CCR7/CD25/CD127/CD95/CD27. This clone was picked up many times. Its cognate antigen is unknown. The identical CDR3 is also encoded by other nucleotide sequences in the sample. Of the isolated RNA, all was reverse transcribed, and so the sequenced material was expressed TCRB transcripts. TCRdb's copy holds only in-frame clones and misses some; the assay was immunoSEQ multiplex PCR. The data hold roughly 160,000 clones, with approximately 7.8% observed a single time. This CDR3 has 13 residues. V lost 3 bases to trimming and J lost 1 base; unmatched junction nucleotides: 2. Germline CDR1 and CDR2: GTSNPN and SVGIG (reference sequence). Study conclusions and caveats: Among all four CD4+ subsets, Type 1 diabetes patients had TCRB CDR3s that were moderately but significantly shorter.

Sequencing was done on a sample of central memory CD4+ T cells from blood. The sequence was obtained from a woman aged 40 to 50 with type 1 diabetes. The rearrangement joins TRBV30 to TRBJ1-1; the match to TRBD1 covers 7 bases. Here the CDR3 reads CAWRQGKNTEAFF. CDR3 DNA sequence: TGTGCCTGGAGACAGGGGAAGAACACTGAAGCTTTCTTT.